A selection of T cell receptor beta chains follows, all from one sample in a study of early T cells in non-severe SARS-CoV-2 infection. TCRdb re-analysed the 5' RACE reads in MiXCR, keeping a single row per CDR3 protein. The table records about 86,000 distinct CDR3 sequences, 13% to 15% of them present only once. The source material was whole blood. The receptor source for this set is an adult who was a healthcare worker with PCR-confirmed SARS-CoV-2 infection or an uninfected control (not recorded which). Each CDR3 is given with its conserved first and last residue. Each record gives: V gene, clone size, D gene, J gene, CDR3 DNA, CDR3 protein. The D gene is left open where the match is weak. Size is stated for part of the rows, as once, few or many counts, or as a class when the clone is expanded.

>TRBV28|many|NA|TRBJ1-2
TGTGCCAGCAGTCCACAGGGAGTCTATGGCTACACCTTC
CASSPQGVYGYTF
>TRBV10-2|NA|NA|TRBJ2-1
TGCGCCAGCATTAGCACCATCAATCCTTACAATGAGCAGTTCTTC
CASISTINPYNEQFF
>TRBV7-8|NA|NA|TRBJ1-4
TGTGCCAGCAGCTTCCGGGACAAGGGGGAAAAACTGTTTTTT
CASSFRDKGEKLFF
>TRBV7-9|few|NA|TRBJ2-6
TGTGCCAGCACCAGGGAGAGCTCGGGGGCCAACGTCCTGACTTTC
CASTRESSGANVLTF
>TRBV5-5|few|NA|TRBJ2-2
TGTGCCAGCAGCTTGGTTTTCGGTTTCGGGGAGCTGTTTTTT
CASSLVFGFGELFF
>TRBV29-1|NA|NA|TRBJ1-1
TGCAGCGTTGAAACAGACAGCGGAATTGAAGCTTTCTTT
CSVETDSGIEAFF
>TRBV27|many|NA|TRBJ1-1
TGTGCCAGCAGTACCCCGAGTTTAGTCACTGAAGCTTTCTTT
CASSTPSLVTEAFF
>TRBV15|few|NA|TRBJ1-2
TGTGCCACCAGCAGAGATGGCAGCCCATCCTATGGCTACACCTTC
CATSRDGSPSYGYTF
>TRBV19|NA|TRBD2|TRBJ2-1
TGTGCCAGTAGTATAGGGTGGCTAGCGGGAGGGCCCGGGGATGAGCAGTTCTTC
CASSIGWLAGGPGDEQFF
>TRBV10-1|few|TRBD1|TRBJ1-1
TGCGCCAGCAGTGATCCTCAGGGGGGGACGGACACTGAAGCTTTCTTT
CASSDPQGGTDTEAFF
>TRBV4-2|many|TRBD2|TRBJ2-5
TGTGCCAGCAGCCAAGTTACGACTAGCGGGAGGGACCAAGAGACCCAGTACTTC
CASSQVTTSGRDQETQYF
>TRBV6-6|NA|TRBD2|TRBJ2-1
TGTGCCAGCAGTTCCCCGACACGAGGGACTAGCGGGAGAGGTGAGCAGTTCTTC
CASSSPTRGTSGRGEQFF
>TRBV25-1|NA|TRBD1|TRBJ2-7
TGTGCCAGCAGCGATACCGGGACAGGATCTCGCGAGCAGTACTTC
CASSDTGTGSREQYF
>TRBV7-9|NA|TRBD1|TRBJ2-1
TGTGCCAGCAGCCCTCCGGGACAGGCCTACAATGAGCAGTTCTTC
CASSPPGQAYNEQFF
>TRBV12-3/TRBV12-4|few|TRBD2|TRBJ2-1
TGTGCCAGCAGGCTAACCCCCGGGACTAGAGACGGCGATGAGCAGTTCTTC
CASRLTPGTRDGDEQFF
>TRBV28|NA|NA|TRBJ1-5
TGTGCCAGCAGTGGAGGGAGCAATCAGCCCCAGCATTTT
CASSGGSNQPQHF
>TRBV29-1|few|NA|TRBJ1-1
TGCAGCGTTGGCGGGGACCTTGCCTCGGGGGCTTTCTTT
CSVGGDLASGAFF
>TRBV7-2|many|NA|TRBJ1-3
TGTGCCAGCAGCCCCCAGGGACGAATGGCTGGAAACACCATATATTTT
CASSPQGRMAGNTIYF
>TRBV7-9|NA|NA|TRBJ1-6
TGTGCCAGCAGCTTAGCGGTCGGAGATTCACCCCTCCACTTT
CASSLAVGDSPLHF
>TRBV7-2|many|NA|TRBJ2-7
TGTGCCAGCAGCAGGACAAGGGACTACGAGCAGTACTTC
CASSRTRDYEQYF
>TRBV20-1|few|TRBD1|TRBJ2-7
TGCAGTGCCCTACAGACAGGGGGGCGGAACGAGCAGTACTTC
CSALQTGGRNEQYF
>TRBV12-3/TRBV12-4|NA|TRBD1|TRBJ2-3
TGTGCCAGCAGTTTGGCAGGGGGAACCACAGATACGCAGTATTTT
CASSLAGGTTDTQYF
>TRBV29-1|NA|NA|TRBJ1-5
TGCAGCGTAGGCAGGGAGGGCGACAATCAGCCCCAGCATTTT
CSVGREGDNQPQHF
>TRBV7-9|few|NA|TRBJ2-7
TGTGCCAGCAGCCCTCCAGGGGGGAGAGAGCAGTACTTC
CASSPPGGREQYF
>TRBV11-2|few|TRBD2|TRBJ2-7
TGTGCCAGCAGCTTAGTACTAGCGGGAGTCCAGTACGAGCAGTACTTC
CASSLVLAGVQYEQYF
>TRBV3-1|once|NA|TRBJ2-7
TGTGCCAGCAGACAAGGGGGGGATCCCCATATGTACTTC
CASRQGGDPHMYF
>TRBV29-1|many|NA|TRBJ2-1
TGCAGCGTTGAAGATCAACCCAATGAGCAGTTCTTC
CSVEDQPNEQFF
>TRBV12-5|few|NA|TRBJ1-1
TGTGCTAGTGGTCGAATACAGGGCACTGAAGCTTTCTTT
CASGRIQGTEAFF
>TRBV2|NA|TRBD2|TRBJ2-7
TGTGCCAGCAGTAAGGGGACTAGCGGTAGCTACGAGCAGTACTTC
CASSKGTSGSYEQYF
>TRBV5-1|few|TRBD1|TRBJ2-7
TGCGCCAGCAGCGGGGACAGGGGGCTTGGCGAGCAGTACTTC
CASSGDRGLGEQYF
>TRBV29-1|NA|NA|TRBJ2-1
TGCAGCGGAGCGAGGAGGAATGAGCAGTTCTTC
CSGARRNEQFF
>TRBV18|many|NA|TRBJ2-1
TGTGCCAGCTCACCTGAGGCCCGGTATGAGCAGTTCTTC
CASSPEARYEQFF
>TRBV28|many|TRBD1|TRBJ2-1
TGTGCCAGCAGCCGGGACAGGGGTCACAATGAGCAGTTCTTC
CASSRDRGHNEQFF
>TRBV6-5|few|NA|TRBJ1-6
TGTGCCAGCAGTTACTCGTTTTTACGGGGAACTAATTCACCCCTCCACTTT
CASSYSFLRGTNSPLHF
>TRBV5-5|NA|NA|TRBJ1-1
TGTGCCAGCAGCCTCCGGGACGGGAACACTGAAGCTTTCTTT
CASSLRDGNTEAFF
>TRBV29-1|few|NA|TRBJ1-3
TGCAGCGTTGATGAGGGAAACACCATATATTTT
CSVDEGNTIYF
>TRBV30|many|TRBD1|TRBJ2-7
TGTGCCTGGGGACAGGGAAGGGGCAACGAGCAGTACTTC
CAWGQGRGNEQYF
>TRBV7-6|NA|NA|TRBJ2-7
TGTGCCAGCAGCTTATGGAGCGACGAGCAGTACTTC
CASSLWSDEQYF